This T cell receptor beta chain was observed in a study of CD8 T cells in Susac syndrome. The CDR3 extends over 15 amino acids. The V end lost 4 bases, the J end lost 4 bases, and 11 bases lay between the germline ends. Germline values: CDR1 MGHRA, CDR2 YSYEKL. RNA, at about 0.45 to 1 ug, was reverse transcribed with random hexamers. TCRdb fed the immunoSEQ multiplex PCR reads into MiXCR, producing one record per CDR3 protein. The top ten clones hold roughly 0.29% of a sample with approximately 94,000 distinct CDR3 sequences, approximately 95% of them seen once. The sequenced sample consisted of CD8+ T cells from PBMCs. This receptor was obtained from a human donor with Susac syndrome. The chain is built from TRBV4-1 and TRBJ2-6; D is undetermined. In DNA, the CDR3 is TGCGCCAGCAGCCGTATGGAATTCGGGGCCAACGTCCTGACTTTC. It translates to CASSRMEFGANVLTF.